The clone carrying this TCR beta chain was seen a few times. From germline, CDR1 is ENHRY and CDR2 SYGVKD. This CDR3 spans 18 amino acids. With 1 base clipped from V and 2 bases from J, the junction kept 11 bases outside the gene matches. This sample stems from a study of identical twins. TCRdb itself ran the 5' RACE reads through MiXCR, one entry per CDR3 protein. In the table there are some 690,000 distinct CDR3 sequences, 21% of which are singletons. A further study also used this sample, focusing on T cells expressing NK-cell markers. From that report: For several experiments, T cell sorting was restricted to the alpha-beta TCR population by means of an anti-gamma-delta TCR antibody. The leading position in the CD3+CD56-NKG2C+ fraction of four donors also went to these clonotypes. Expanded NKG2C+ T cell clones had unclear HCMV specificity.

The TCR sequence derives from a woman aged 18-30 years in good health. The chain couples TRBV10-3 to TRBJ2-1; 7 bases map to TRBD1. Sequenced material: PBMCs. In nucleotides, the CDR3 is TGTGCCATCAGTGAGTTCCTCCCTTCCAGGGGGACCTACAATGAGCAGTTCTTC. It yields the protein CAISEFLPSRGTYNEQFF.